This is a list of T cell receptor beta chains from one sample in a study of blood T cell repertoires in COVID-19. The table came from immunoSEQ multiplex PCR; TCRdb's copy has only in-frame clones and leaves some out. The sample carries about 280,000 clones, approximately 85% recorded once. The sequencing sample was made of peripheral blood. These receptors all stem from a man aged 45 to 65 with active or convalescent COVID-19. The CDR3 runs from the conserved cysteine through the conserved F or W. The D gene is left open where the match is weak. Clone sizes are given selectively: once, few, many, or a class where the clone is expanded.

TRBV6-1,TRBJ1-4,-,-,CASSEPRPQVEKLFF,TGTGCCAGCAGTGAACCCCGACCTCAGGTGGAAAAACTGTTTTTT
TRBV3-1/TRBV3-2,TRBJ2-1,TRBD2,-,CASSQWTSGAPTYNEQFF,TGTGCCAGCAGCCAATGGACTAGCGGGGCCCCAACCTACAATGAGCAGTTCTTC
TRBV12-3/TRBV12-4,TRBJ1-5,-,-,CASSQTQNQPQHF,TGTGCCAGCAGCCAGACACAAAATCAGCCCCAGCATTTT
TRBV25-1,TRBJ2-1,TRBD2,-,CASSQFSGTSGRGEQFF,TGTGCCAGCAGCCAGTTCTCCGGGACTAGCGGGAGAGGTGAGCAGTTCTTC
TRBV4-3,TRBJ2-2,-,-,CASSQDQGAPGELFF,TGCGCCAGCAGCCAAGATCAAGGGGCCCCCGGGGAGCTGTTTTTT
TRBV6-4,TRBJ2-1,TRBD2,-,CASSDSALAGGSEQFF,TGTGCCAGCAGTGACTCGGCACTAGCGGGAGGAAGTGAGCAGTTCTTC
TRBV7-2,TRBJ2-3,-,-,CASSVRGTHTDTQYF,TGTGCCAGCAGCGTCAGAGGCACCCACACAGATACGCAGTATTTT
TRBV6-4,TRBJ2-1,TRBD2,-,CASRGTSGSSYNEQFF,TGTGCCAGCAGGGGGACTAGCGGGAGCTCCTACAATGAGCAGTTCTTC
TRBV5-4,TRBJ1-2,-,-,CASSSSGTSYGYTF,TGTGCCAGCAGCTCGTCGGGGACAAGTTATGGCTACACCTTC
TRBV5-1,TRBJ2-7,TRBD1,-,CASSLGGQRGGSEQYF,TGCGCCAGCAGCTTGGGGGGACAGAGAGGAGGTAGTGAGCAGTACTTC
TRBV5-5,TRBJ1-1,-,-,CASSGRPEGTEAFF,TGTGCCAGCAGCGGGAGGCCCGAGGGCACTGAAGCTTTCTTT
TRBV9,TRBJ2-3,TRBD2,-,CASSVGGLAGITDTQYF,TGTGCCAGCAGCGTAGGGGGGCTAGCGGGAATCACAGATACGCAGTATTTT
TRBV7-2,TRBJ1-2,TRBD1,-,CASSLVKGAGHGYTF,TGTGCCAGCAGCTTAGTCAAGGGGGCCGGGCACGGCTACACCTTC
TRBV5-1,TRBJ2-3,-,-,CASSLSASQGRTDTQYF,TGCGCCAGCAGCTTGTCGGCTTCCCAGGGCCGCACAGATACGCAGTATTTT
TRBV4-3,TRBJ2-4,TRBD1,-,CASSQDFSRQGASGQYF,TGCGCCAGCAGCCAAGATTTTAGCAGGCAGGGGGCGAGTGGGCAGTACTTC
TRBV9,TRBJ2-3,-,once,CASSAGFTDTQYF,TGTGCCAGCAGCGCAGGGTTCACAGATACGCAGTATTTT